The entry below describes one T cell receptor (beta chain). Its target is unknown. Relative to the germline gene, one junction end is altered; a read error may explain this. The record originates from a study of T cell repertoires in cytomegalovirus infection. Study summary: The public TCR beta signatures pointed to both CMV infection and matching HLA type. General study points: Ex vivo, HLA-C-restricted CMV-specific TCR beta clonotypes prevailed over the rest of the response. Public TCR beta family frequency separated CMV-and-HLA carriers, including in an independent cohort.

The length of the CDR3 is 14 residues. Germline CDR1 and CDR2: SGHNT and YYREEE (reference sequence). In TCRdb, the reads were re-called with MiXCR into one record per CDR3 protein. Of nearly 650,000 distinct CDR3 sequences in the sample, around 24% were seen once. The V call is TRBV5-4, the J call TRBJ1-2; D perhaps matches TRBD1 (5 bases). The sequence derives from a human donor in good health (CMV status not recorded). Some clones in this sample may be carry-over from other donors' samples. Sequenced: CD8+ T cells from PBMCs. DNA of the CDR3: TGTGTCAGCACCCCGGGAGGGGCAAACTATGGCTACACCTTC. Amino acids: CVSTPGGANYGYTF.